The next 30 T cell receptor beta chains were all read from a single sample in a study of early stage breast cancer tumors. Libraries were prepared by immunoSEQ multiplex PCR; TCRdb keeps only in-frame clonotypes and omits some of them. This sample carries 25,000 to 30,000 clones, roughly two thirds of them seen once, and the ten largest clones take approximately 35%. Material: blood. The receptors were sampled from a person aged 45 to 60 with breast cancer.

This chain's CDR3 is CASSARTSSFEYEQYF. The CDR3 region has the DNA TGTGCCAGCAGTGCGAGGACTAGCTCTTTCGAATACGAGCAGTACTTC. The chain recombines TRBV6-1 with TRBJ2-7; 8 positions agree with TRBD2. The CDR3 extends over 16 amino acids. Germline loops: CDR1 MNHNS, CDR2 SASEGT. V lost 4 bases to trimming and J lost 4 bases; unmatched junction nucleotides: 12.

The V call is TRBV30, the J call TRBJ1-3; no clear D gene. With 4 bases removed from V and 1 base from J, the gap between germline ends came to 5 bases. The CDR3 extends over 12 amino acids. Looked up from germline, CDR1 is GTSNPN and CDR2 is SVGIG (reference sequence). The CDR3 is CAWKGSGNTIYF. Written as DNA, the CDR3 is TGTGCCTGGAAGGGATCTGGAAACACCATATATTTT.

The chain uses TRBV27 and TRBJ2-5; 7 bases agree with TRBD2. This CDR3 is 17 amino acids long. J lost 6 bases, V lost 2 bases, and 15 bases had no gene match. CDR1 and CDR2 (germline): MNHEY, SMNVEV (reference sequence). The DNA for the CDR3 is TGTGCCAGCAGTTTAATTGAAAAGTCGCGGGAGTGGAAGACCCAGTACTTC. Translating it yields CASSLIEKSREWKTQYF.

CDR3 nucleotides: TGTGCCAGTACCCCCGGCGGACAGTTTCTCAATCAGCCCCAGCATTTT. Protein sequence: CASTPGGQFLNQPQHF. The chain joins TRBV19 to TRBJ1-5, with D possibly matching TRBD1 (6 bases). Germline V lookup: CDR1 LNHDA, CDR2 SQIVND (reference sequence). The V end was cut by 7 bases, the J end by 3 bases, with 19 bases between. The CDR3 runs 16 residues.

This chain joins TRBV10-2 and TRBJ2-5; 8 bases fit TRBD1. This CDR3 has 16 residues. Per the germline V gene, CDR1 is WSHSY and CDR2 is SAAADI. V lost 3 bases to trimming and J lost 0 bases; unmatched junction nucleotides: 6. The CDR3 reads CASSDLTGVYQETQYF. CDR3 nucleotide sequence: TGCGCCAGCAGTGATTTGACAGGGGTGTACCAAGAGACCCAGTACTTC.

The J gene is TRBJ1-4, the V gene TRBV13; D is undetermined. CDR3 size: 14 residues. Trimming stripped 5 bases from V and 8 bases from J, with 15 bases between. Germline CDR1 reads PRHDT; CDR2 reads FYEKMQ (reference sequence). The CDR3 nucleotides are TGTGCCAGCAGCGATGGATCGGCGGGAGAAAAACTGTTTTTT. Residues: CASSDGSAGEKLFF.

This clone was found a few times. The rearrangement joins TRBV10-3 to TRBJ1-1; TRBD1 matches at 10 bases. Germline CDR1 is ENHRY and CDR2 is SYGVKD. The CDR3 loop spans 12 amino acids. V shed 3 bases, J shed 12 bases, and the junction held 4 bases outside the gene matches. In DNA form, the CDR3 reads TGTGCCATCAGTGAAAGGGGACAGGGGACTTTCTTT. Encoded protein: CAISERGQGTFF.

V gene TRBV6-1 combines with J gene TRBJ2-5; D is possibly TRBD2 (6 bases). CDR1 is MNHNS, CDR2 SASEGT, per germline. Trimming took 5 bases from V and 4 from J, leaving 14 bases between them. The CDR3 sequence is 14 residues long. In DNA form, the CDR3 reads TGTGCCAGCAGTCCCTGGACCGGGGGAGAGACCCAGTACTTC. Translation gives CASSPWTGGETQYF.

The gene calls are TRBV4-3 and TRBJ2-1; D not certain. V was shortened by 0 bases and J by 1 base, with 7 bases between the two germline ends. Germline CDR1 is LGHNA and CDR2 is YSLEER. This CDR3 has 15 residues. The CDR3 here is CASSQDVDSYNEQFF. The CDR3 DNA reads TGCGCCAGCAGCCAAGATGTGGATTCCTACAATGAGCAGTTCTTC.

J is TRBJ2-2 and V is TRBV18, with D hard to call. Germline V gene lookup returns CDR1 KGHSH and CDR2 LQKENI. The V gene lost 5 bases and the J gene lost 0 bases, with 10 bases spanning the gap. The length of the CDR3 is 15 residues. In DNA, the CDR3 is TGTGCCAGCTCAGCACGACAAGCGAACACCGGGGAGCTGTTTTTT. This gives the protein CASSARQANTGELFF.

The chain has TRBV9 and TRBJ2-3; D is unclear. The CDR3 spans 12 residues. The V end lost 2 bases, the J end lost 4 bases, and 5 bases lay between the germline ends. CDR1 is SGDLS, CDR2 YYNGEE, per germline. The chain's CDR3 is CASSVSSDTQYF. CDR3 in DNA: TGTGCCAGCAGCGTCAGTTCAGATACGCAGTATTTT. Filled out from reference TRBV9 and TRBJ2-3, the complete variable domain reads DSGVTQTPKHLITATGQRVTLRCSPRSGDLSVYWYQQSLDQGLQFLIQYYNGEERAKGNILERFSAQQFPDLHSELNLSSLELGDSALYFCASSVSSDTQYFGPGTRLTVL.

The J gene is TRBJ1-1, the V gene TRBV14, with D perhaps TRBD1 (5 bases). This CDR3 is built from 14 residues. The germline V gene encodes CDR1 SGHDN and CDR2 FVKESK. V lost 7 bases to trimming and J lost 4 bases, with 16 bases between them. The CDR3 here is CASTHEGLGTEAFF. The DNA for the CDR3 is TGTGCCAGCACTCACGAGGGGCTGGGCACTGAAGCTTTCTTT.

The J gene is TRBJ1-1, the V gene TRBV7-3, with D hard to call. V was trimmed by 3 bases and J by 1 base, leaving 12 bases between them. Germline CDR1 SGHTA, CDR2 FQGTGA. This CDR3 is 15 amino acids long. CDR3 sequence: CASSLIRRTNTEAFF. In nucleotides, the CDR3 is TGTGCCAGCAGCTTGATCAGACGGACGAACACTGAAGCTTTCTTT.

The J gene is TRBJ2-7, the V gene TRBV5-6; 11 bases match TRBD1. CDR1 and CDR2 from the germline V gene are SGHDT and YYEEEE. The CDR3 is 15 residues long. V lost 3 bases, J lost 6 bases, and 8 bases stayed unmatched. The CDR3 sequence is CASSSPGTGGGEQYF. For the CDR3, the DNA is TGTGCCAGCAGCTCCCCGGGGACAGGGGGGGGCGAGCAGTACTTC.

This clone was observed a few times. The CDR3, as DNA: TGTGCCAGCAGCTTAGAGGGCGGGAGGGCATACGAGCAGTACTTC. Amino acid sequence: CASSLEGGRAYEQYF. This rearrangement joins TRBV7-8 to TRBJ2-7, with 9 bases that match TRBD2. The CDR3 runs 15 residues. Per the germline V gene, CDR1 is SGHVS and CDR2 is FQNEAQ. V lost 1 base and J lost 4; bases outside the gene matches: 5.

The rearrangement uses TRBV11-2 and TRBJ2-5; 9 bases fit TRBD2. The CDR3 consists of 15 residues. Germline V gene lookup returns CDR1 SGHAT and CDR2 FQNNGV. Trimming cost V 6 bases and J 7 bases; bases outside gene matches: 12. The CDR3 bases are TGTGCCAGCAGTCCTAGCGGGATTCGGGGGGGGACCCAGTACTTC. Translated: CASSPSGIRGGTQYF.

A few counts support this clone. The junction departs from the called germline gene at one end, perhaps through a read error. The chain combines TRBV7-7 with TRBJ2-5; D ambiguous. This CDR3 has 15 residues. Germline CDR1 SSHAT, CDR2 FNYEAQ (reference sequence). The CDR3 sequence is CASSLLGQPQETQYF. CDR3 nucleotides: TGTGCTAGCAGCTTATTGGGCCAACCACAAGAGACCCAGTACTTC.

This clone appeared a single time. The chain has TRBV2 and TRBJ2-1; 12 bases are a match to TRBD2. Germline V gives CDR1 SNHLY, CDR2 FYNNEI. After removal of 0 bases from V and 8 bases from J, the junction contained 8 bases not matched to a gene. CDR3 length equals 17 residues. The CDR3 DNA reads as TGTGCCAGCAGTGAAGCGCTTCTGACTAGCGGGAGCCATGAGCAGTTCTTC. As protein: CASSEALLTSGSHEQFF.

The chain employs TRBV2 and TRBJ2-3; 11 nucleotides align to TRBD2. This CDR3 comprises 17 residues. Germline V gene lookup returns CDR1 SNHLY and CDR2 FYNNEI. V trimming: 0 bases; J trimming: 1 base; junction bases outside the gene matches: 3. CDR3 coding DNA: TGTGCCAGCAGTGAAGCGGGGACTAGCGGCCGCACAGATACGCAGTATTTT. This translates into CASSEAGTSGRTDTQYF. Full variable domain (missing parts from reference TRBV2 and TRBJ2-3): EPEVTQTPSHQVTQMGQEVILRCVPISNHLYFYWYRQILGQKVEFLVSFYNNEISEKSEIFDDQFSVERPDGSNFTLKIRSTKLEDSAMYFCASSEAGTSGRTDTQYFGPGTRLTVL.

V usage is TRBV5-1 and J usage is TRBJ2-1; 10 positions match TRBD2. CDR1 and CDR2 (germline): SGHRS, YFSETQ. The ends lost 0 bases at V and 8 bases at J; junction bases unmatched: 8. This CDR3 has 16 amino acids. The CDR3 coding sequence is TGCGCCAGCAGCTTGGGGGCTAGCGGGAGTTTCTATGAGCAGTTCTTC. Translating it yields CASSLGASGSFYEQFF.

V is TRBV5-1 and J is TRBJ1-4, with a possible D match to TRBD1 (5 bases). Germline lookup yields CDR1 SGHRS and CDR2 YFSETQ. CDR3 length: 14 amino acids. The V end was cut by 5 bases, the J end by 3 bases, with 11 bases between. CDR3 DNA sequence: TGCGCCAGCAGTTTACAGGCAGCTAATGAAAAACTGTTTTTT. Protein sequence: CASSLQAANEKLFF.

The chain joins TRBV6-5 to TRBJ1-3, with 10 bases fitting TRBD1. CDR1 is MNHEY and CDR2 is SVGAGI in the germline V gene. The CDR3 runs 16 residues. The V gene end was trimmed by 0 bases and the J gene end by 2 bases; junction bases not matched to a gene: 1. CDR3 amino acids: CASSYSGQGTGNTIYF. The CDR3 DNA is TGTGCCAGCAGTTACTCGGGACAGGGGACTGGAAACACCATATATTTT.

The chain is built from TRBV30 and TRBJ1-2; TRBD1 is a possible D gene (6 bases). This CDR3 has 13 residues. CDR1 and CDR2 from the germline V gene are GTSNPN and SVGIG (reference sequence). The V and J ends lost 3 bases and 5 bases respectively, with 13 bases between them. This CDR3 is CAWSAGAGYGYTF. The DNA of the CDR3 is TGTGCCTGGAGCGCAGGGGCGGGGTATGGCTACACCTTC.

This sequence joins TRBV19 and TRBJ1-3; D not resolved. The V gene's germline CDR1 is LNHDA and CDR2 SQIVND (reference sequence). The CDR3 consists of 15 residues. The V end was cut by 5 bases, the J end by 1 base, with 12 bases between. CDR3 protein: CASSRGILSGNTIYF. The CDR3 DNA reads TGTGCCAGTAGTCGAGGGATACTATCTGGAAACACCATATATTTT. The variable domain in full, with the rest retrieved from reference TRBV19 and TRBJ1-3, is DGGITQSPKYLFRKEGQNVTLSCEQNLNHDAMYWYRQDPGQGLRLIYYSQIVNDFQKGDIAEGYSVSREKKESFPLTVTSAQKNPTAFYLCASSRGILSGNTIYFGEGSWLTVV.

The gene calls are TRBV27 and TRBJ1-4; D remains unclear. V lost 5 bases and J 7 bases, leaving 11 bases between the germline ends. This CDR3 contains 13 residues. The V gene's germline CDR1 is MNHEY and CDR2 SMNVEV (reference sequence). The CDR3 region has the DNA TGTGCCAGCAGTATCAGGTACTCTGAAAAACTGTTTTTT. It is translated as CASSIRYSEKLFF.

CDR3 nucleotide sequence: TGCAGCGTTGAATCTGGGGCCGGACAGCCCCAGCATTTT. Its protein is CSVESGAGQPQHF. The chain is built from TRBV29-1 and TRBJ1-5; possibly TRBD1 for D (5 bases). CDR1 SQVTM and CDR2 ANQGSEA come from the germline V gene. V lost 2 bases, J lost 7 bases, and 12 bases lay in between. CDR3 size: 13 residues.

The chain employs TRBV18 and TRBJ1-6, with 7 bases matching TRBD1. The V and J ends lost 2 bases and 0 bases, in that order; junction bases with no gene match: 4. From germline, CDR1 is KGHSH and CDR2 LQKENI. This CDR3 is built from 17 residues. CDR3 nucleotides: TGTGCCAGCTCACCAGGACAGGAATCCTCCTATAATTCACCCCTCCACTTT. Translation gives CASSPGQESSYNSPLHF. Full variable domain (rest looked up from reference TRBV18 and TRBJ1-6): NAGVMQNPRHLVRRRGQEARLRCSPMKGHSHVYWYRQLPEEGLKFMVYLQKENIIDESGMPKERFSAEFPKEGPSILRIQQVVRGDSAAYFCASSPGQESSYNSPLHFGNGTRLTVT.

This chain connects TRBV5-6 to TRBJ2-1; D might be TRBD2 (6 bases). Deletions cut 5 bases from V and 4 bases from J, with 13 bases between. The length of the CDR3 is 14 residues. Germline assignment: CDR1 SGHDT and CDR2 YYEEEE. The CDR3 bases are TGTGCCAGCAGTTCGACTAGTGTATACAATGAGCAGTTCTTC. This translates into CASSSTSVYNEQFF.

The genes are TRBV19 and TRBJ1-1, with 8 bases identical to TRBD1. V gave up 7 bases and J gave up 5 bases; unmatched junction bases: 12. The CDR3 is 15 residues long. In germline, CDR1 is LNHDA, CDR2 SQIVND (reference sequence). This CDR3 is CASNYNTGGPTEAFF. CDR3 bases: TGTGCCAGTAACTATAACACAGGGGGACCTACTGAAGCTTTCTTT. The full variable domain, completed using reference TRBV19 and TRBJ1-1, is DGGITQSPKYLFRKEGQNVTLSCEQNLNHDAMYWYRQDPGQGLRLIYYSQIVNDFQKGDIAEGYSVSREKKESFPLTVTSAQKNPTAFYLCASNYNTGGPTEAFFGQGTRLTVV.

This clone was detected a few times. The chain joins TRBV4-2 to TRBJ1-2; TRBD1 agrees at 7 bases. V shed 1 base, J shed 3 bases, and the junction held 14 bases outside the gene matches. The CDR3 loop spans 18 amino acids. Germline V lookup: CDR1 LGHNA, CDR2 YNFKEQ. CDR3 bases: TGTGCCAGCAGCCAAGTCTCGGTTCCAGTACAGGGGCACTATGGCTACACCTTC. Amino acids: CASSQVSVPVQGHYGYTF.